This TCR beta chain was obtained from a study of T cell responses to AZD1222 COVID-19 vaccine. Clones were sequenced by immunoSEQ multiplex PCR, and TCRdb holds only the in-frame ones, with some missing. The table lists about 150,000 clones, about 92% of them singletons. On this clone: No antigen is known for it.

Notes on the study in general: Most donors were white British and more were female, and clonal diversity was possibly underestimated. Spike-wide coverage was observed for vaccine-associated CD4 TCRs, with dominant responses at 160-218 and 743-854.

The germline CDR1 and CDR2 sequences are MNHEY and SMNVEV (reference sequence). Trimming stripped 2 bases from V and 2 bases from J, with 6 bases between. The CDR3 is made up of 13 amino acids. The chain joins TRBV27 to TRBJ1-2; D remains ambiguous. The material sequenced was peripheral blood, taken 28 days after the second AZD1222 dose. This sequence was found in an adult who received the AZD1222 COVID-19 vaccine. The CDR3 reads CASSLMSNYGYTF. CDR3 coding DNA: TGTGCCAGCAGTTTAATGTCCAACTATGGCTACACCTTC.